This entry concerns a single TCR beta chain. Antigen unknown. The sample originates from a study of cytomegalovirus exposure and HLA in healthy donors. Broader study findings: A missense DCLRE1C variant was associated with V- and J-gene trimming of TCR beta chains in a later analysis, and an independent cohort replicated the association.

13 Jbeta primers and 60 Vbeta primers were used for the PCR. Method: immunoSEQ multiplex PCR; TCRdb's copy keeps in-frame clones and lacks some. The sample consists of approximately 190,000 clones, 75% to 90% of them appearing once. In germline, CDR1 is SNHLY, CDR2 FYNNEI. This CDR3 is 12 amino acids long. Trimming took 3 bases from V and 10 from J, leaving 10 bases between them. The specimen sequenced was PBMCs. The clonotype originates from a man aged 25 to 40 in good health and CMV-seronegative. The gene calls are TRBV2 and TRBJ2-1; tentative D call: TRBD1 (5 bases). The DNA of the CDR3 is TGTGCCAGCAGTGAGGGGCGCCGGGAGCAGTTCTTC. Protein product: CASSEGRREQFF. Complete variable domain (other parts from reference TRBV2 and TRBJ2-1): EPEVTQTPSHQVTQMGQEVILRCVPISNHLYFYWYRQILGQKVEFLVSFYNNEISEKSEIFDDQFSVERPDGSNFTLKIRSTKLEDSAMYFCASSEGRREQFFGPGTRLTVL.